A single sample is the source of the 22 T cell receptor beta chains below, sequenced in a study of T cells in localized non-small cell lung cancer. Profiled with immunoSEQ multiplex PCR; TCRdb holds only in-frame clones, not every one. The table has approximately 24,000 clones, around 85% seen once. The sequencing here drew on peripheral blood, taken before any cancer treatment. These receptors all come from a man between 40 and 69 years old with stage III squamous cell lung carcinoma.

The gene calls are TRBV5-5 and TRBJ1-1, with 10 bases that match TRBD1. With V trimmed by 4 bases and J by 8 bases, 8 bases remained unmatched. This CDR3 comprises 14 residues. The germline CDR1 and CDR2 sequences are SGHKS and YYEKEE (reference sequence). CDR3: CASSIPGTGAEAFF. The CDR3, as DNA: TGTGCCAGCAGCATTCCCGGGACAGGGGCAGAAGCTTTCTTT.

The rearrangement uses TRBV9 and TRBJ2-5, with 8 nucleotides matching TRBD1. Trimming removed 3 bases from V and 2 bases from J; junction bases left unmatched: 0. The CDR3 runs to 13 residues. In germline, CDR1 is SGDLS, CDR2 YYNGEE. The CDR3 reads CASSGQGQETQYF. In nucleotides, the CDR3 is TGTGCCAGCAGCGGACAGGGGCAAGAGACCCAGTACTTC.

The chain has TRBV2 and TRBJ1-5; D is perhaps TRBD1 (6 bases). The V end lost 7 bases, the J end lost 9 bases, and 16 bases lay between the germline ends. The CDR3 length is 13 residues. Germline-derived CDR1 and CDR2 are SNHLY and FYNNEI. The CDR3 is CASTPGTPRPQHF. DNA of the CDR3: TGTGCCAGCACCCCCGGGACACCGCGGCCCCAGCATTTT.

This clone was seen more than once but under ten times. The chain has TRBV25-1 and TRBJ1-4; D ambiguous. The length of the CDR3 is 13 residues. Germline V CDR1 and CDR2: MGHDK, SYGVNS. The V end was cut by 2 bases, the J end by 7 bases, with 8 bases between. The CDR3 spells CASSEVLAEKLFF. CDR3 DNA: TGTGCCAGCAGTGAAGTTTTAGCTGAAAAACTGTTTTTT.

This sequence joins TRBV23-1 and TRBJ2-3, with D possibly TRBD2 on 5 matching bases. TRBV23-1 has ORF status, its function being uncertain. The CDR3 extends over 17 amino acids. Trimming removed 5 bases from V and 6 bases from J, with 24 bases in between. CDR3 sequence (DNA): TGCGCCAGCAGTTTTCACTCGGACTCCGGGATAAGTGATACGCAGTATTTT. Residues: CASSFHSDSGISDTQYF.

The CDR3 is CASTPENYGYTF. CDR3 nucleotide sequence: TGTGCCAGCACCCCGGAGAACTATGGCTACACCTTC. The chain links TRBV6-1 to TRBJ1-2; no definite D call. The CDR3 has 12 residues. Trimming cost V 7 bases and J 2 bases, with 8 bases left between them. The germline gives CDR1 MNHNS, CDR2 SASEGT.

CDR3 sequence reads: CAISESDGGGRPQHF. CDR3 nucleotide sequence: TGTGCCATCAGTGAATCGGATGGGGGCGGGAGGCCCCAGCATTTT. This sequence joins TRBV10-3 and TRBJ1-5; D possibly corresponds to TRBD1 (6 bases). This CDR3 contains 15 residues. The V end lost 3 bases, the J end lost 9 bases, and 18 bases lay between the germline ends. CDR1 and CDR2 from the germline V gene are ENHRY and SYGVKD.

This clone has just a few counts. This rearrangement joins TRBV2 to TRBJ1-1; D call uncertain. The CDR3 covers 11 residues. Trimming removed 3 bases from V and 5 bases from J, with 4 bases in between. Germline CDR1 is SNHLY and CDR2 is FYNNEI. CDR3 protein: CASSERTEAFF. The CDR3 coding sequence is TGTGCCAGCAGTGAGAGGACTGAAGCTTTCTTT.

The chain employs TRBV9 and TRBJ2-3; no clear D. CDR3 length: 16 residues. V was clipped by 4 bases and J by 7 bases, with 22 bases between them. Germline assignment: CDR1 SGDLS and CDR2 YYNGEE. In nucleotides, the CDR3 is TGTGCCAGCAGCCCACGGGCCTCCTATGGGCCTAATACGCAGTATTTT. It yields the protein CASSPRASYGPNTQYF.

This clone turned up a few times. The chain combines TRBV10-3 with TRBJ1-1; D gene ambiguous. The CDR3 spans 14 residues. Germline lookup yields CDR1 ENHRY and CDR2 SYGVKD. The V gene lost 10 bases and the J gene lost 0 bases, with 15 bases spanning the gap. The chain's CDR3 is CATTSDGMNTEAFF. The CDR3, as DNA: TGTGCCACCACCTCGGACGGAATGAACACTGAAGCTTTCTTT.

The chain recombines TRBV15 with TRBJ2-1, with 8 bases that match TRBD2. V dropped 1 base and J dropped 8; count of bases not matched to a gene: 4. This CDR3 contains 14 residues. The germline V gene encodes CDR1 LNHNV and CDR2 YYDKDF (reference sequence). The DNA of the CDR3 is TGTGCCACCAGCAGAGCTGCGGGAGGATATGAGCAGTTCTTC. Its translation: CATSRAAGGYEQFF.

The chain uses TRBV15 and TRBJ1-1; TRBD1 might be the D (5 bases). Germline CDR1 reads LNHNV; CDR2 reads YYDKDF (reference sequence). The V end lost 8 bases, the J end lost 1 base, and 29 bases lay between the germline ends. The CDR3 is made up of 19 amino acids. The CDR3 spells CATQPIGPGTFRPNTEAFF. CDR3 DNA: TGTGCCACCCAGCCCATCGGCCCCGGGACTTTCCGACCGAACACTGAAGCTTTCTTT.

V gene TRBV28 combines with J gene TRBJ2-3, with D unclear. The germline V and J ends were trimmed by 5 bases and 3 bases, with 9 bases remaining between them. Per the germline V gene, CDR1 is MDHEN and CDR2 is SYDVKM. There are 13 residues in the CDR3. For the CDR3, the DNA is TGTGCCAGCAGTATACAGTCGACAGATACGCAGTATTTT. This sequence encodes CASSIQSTDTQYF.

This chain joins TRBV19 and TRBJ1-5; the D is unclear. V was trimmed by 10 bases and J by 3 bases, leaving 16 bases between them. CDR3 size: 14 residues. CDR1 and CDR2 (germline): LNHDA, SQIVND (reference sequence). The CDR3 sequence is CATQGQIFNQPQHF. DNA of the CDR3: TGTGCCACCCAAGGGCAGATCTTCAATCAGCCCCAGCATTTT.

This chain links TRBV2 with TRBJ2-7, with unresolved D. Per germline, CDR1 SNHLY and CDR2 FYNNEI. Trimming left V 4 bases short and J 4 bases short, with 5 bases between. This CDR3 contains 11 residues. In DNA form, the CDR3 reads TGTGCCAGCAGTGCAGCTTACGAGCAGTACTTC. Translated: CASSAAYEQYF.

The chain recombines TRBV28 with TRBJ2-7, with 8 nucleotides matching TRBD1. The CDR3 has 14 amino acids. The trim removed 7 bases at V and 4 bases at J, leaving 9 bases unmatched. Germline CDR1 reads MDHEN; CDR2 reads SYDVKM. CDR3 sequence reads: CASNVQGARYEQYF. The CDR3 DNA sequence: TGTGCCAGCAATGTCCAGGGGGCGCGGTACGAGCAGTACTTC.

The chain uses TRBV10-2 and TRBJ2-1; possible D gene TRBD2, 6 bases. The CDR3 consists of 14 residues. CDR1 and CDR2 (germline): WSHSY, SAAADI. V was cut by 6 bases and J by 1 base, with 10 bases left in between. The CDR3 nucleotides are TGCGCCAGCAGCGCTAGCGCGTCCTACAATGAGCAGTTCTTC. It translates to CASSASASYNEQFF.

This chain uses TRBV7-2 with TRBJ2-2; the D is unclear. Germline loops: CDR1 SGHTA, CDR2 FQGNSA. With 7 bases removed from V and 4 bases from J, the gap between germline ends came to 19 bases. This CDR3 contains 16 residues. The CDR3 sequence: CASNRQRVPGTGELFF. In DNA, the CDR3 is TGTGCCAGCAACCGCCAACGTGTCCCCGGCACCGGGGAGCTGTTTTTT.

This chain links TRBV19 with TRBJ2-5; maybe TRBD2 (6 bases). The CDR3 spans 14 residues. Germline V gene sequence: CDR1 LNHDA, CDR2 SQIVND (reference sequence). The ends were cut back, 0 bases at V and 5 bases at J, with 10 bases in the middle. The CDR3 loop is CASSIETSWETQYF. Written as DNA, the CDR3 is TGTGCCAGTAGTATAGAGACTAGTTGGGAGACCCAGTACTTC.

In this sample, this clone turned up once. J is TRBJ2-1 and V is TRBV5-1; the match to TRBD2 covers 11 bases. The germline V gene has CDR1 SGHRS and CDR2 YFSETQ. This CDR3 is built from 16 residues. Trimming at V came to 2 bases and at J to 0 bases, leaving 1 base not matched to a gene. As DNA, the CDR3 is TGCGCCAGCAGCTTCGGACTAGCGGGCTCCTACAATGAGCAGTTCTTC. Protein: CASSFGLAGSYNEQFF.

J is TRBJ1-4 and V is TRBV10-2; TRBD1 might be the D (5 bases). Germline lookup yields CDR1 WSHSY and CDR2 SAAADI. There are 16 residues in the CDR3. The V end lost 2 bases, the J end lost 8 bases, and 18 bases lay between the germline ends. The CDR3 loop reads CASSETRQRESEKLFF. The CDR3 DNA reads TGCGCCAGCAGTGAGACGCGACAGAGGGAATCCGAAAAACTGTTTTTT.

This chain joins TRBV28 and TRBJ2-5; TRBD2 is a possible D gene (7 bases). Deletions cut 5 bases from V and 1 base from J, with 14 bases between. The CDR3 runs 15 residues. Germline V lookup: CDR1 MDHEN, CDR2 SYDVKM. CDR3 protein: CASSPRGRGQETQYF. CDR3 nucleotide sequence: TGTGCCAGCAGTCCAAGGGGGAGGGGCCAAGAGACCCAGTACTTC.